A selection of T cell receptor beta chains follows, all from one sample in a study of identical twins. TCRdb re-analysed the 5' RACE reads in MiXCR, keeping a single row per CDR3 protein. The sample shows roughly 1,500,000 distinct CDR3 sequences, under 35% of them seen only once. Sequenced input: cord blood. The receptors shown here come from a newborn girl in good health. Both conserved end residues are part of each CDR3. The D gene is left open where the match is weak. Not every row has a clone size; where given, it reads once, few, many or a size class.

V: TRBV20-1
D: TRBD2
size: .
J: TRBJ2-1
DNA: TGCAGTGCTAGAGGCAGGACTACTACGGGGGGGGATGAGCAGTTCTTC
CDR3: CSARGRTTTGGDEQFF

V: TRBV12-3/TRBV12-4
D: .
size: .
J: TRBJ2-7
DNA: TGTGCCAGCAGAGGTTCTCGGAGTAGCTCCTACGAGCAGTACTTC
CDR3: CASRGSRSSSYEQYF

V: TRBV4-1
D: .
size: .
J: TRBJ1-1
DNA: TGCGCCAGCAGCCAAGACAGGAGCACTGAAGCTTTCTTT
CDR3: CASSQDRSTEAFF

V: TRBV27
D: TRBD1
size: .
J: TRBJ2-2
DNA: TGTGCCAGCAGTTTAGCGGGGACGACCGACAGGGGGATCGGGGAGCTGTTTTTT
CDR3: CASSLAGTTDRGIGELFF

V: TRBV12-3/TRBV12-4
D: .
size: few
J: TRBJ2-3
DNA: TGTGCCAGCAGGGCGGAGTCGCGCACAGATACGCAGTATTTT
CDR3: CASRAESRTDTQYF

V: TRBV3-1
D: .
size: .
J: TRBJ2-3
DNA: TGTGCCAGCAGCCGGGGGGCCACAGATACGCAGTATTTT
CDR3: CASSRGATDTQYF

V: TRBV29-1
D: TRBD2
size: .
J: TRBJ2-2
DNA: TGCAGCGTTGCTTCTAGCGGGGGCCGGAACACCGGGGAGCTGTTTTTT
CDR3: CSVASSGGRNTGELFF

V: TRBV12-3/TRBV12-4
D: .
size: .
J: TRBJ1-6
DNA: TGTGCCAGCAGCTACCGGAGGGGCAATTCACCCCTCCACTTT
CDR3: CASSYRRGNSPLHF

V: TRBV2
D: .
size: few
J: TRBJ1-2
DNA: TGTGCCAGCCCCTGGAGGAGGTCTAACGGCTACACCTTC
CDR3: CASPWRRSNGYTF

V: TRBV29-1
D: .
size: few
J: TRBJ2-7
DNA: TGCAGCGGGGGACAAGGTCGCTCCTACGAGCAGTACTTC
CDR3: CSGGQGRSYEQYF

V: TRBV11-2
D: .
size: few
J: TRBJ1-1
DNA: TGTGCCAGCAGCTTTCGAGACCCCAAAGAGGACACTGAAGCTTTCTTT
CDR3: CASSFRDPKEDTEAFF

V: TRBV6-1
D: TRBD1
size: few
J: TRBJ2-7
DNA: TGTGCCAGCACTAGACAGGGGTCGATGTCGGGAACCTACGAGCAGTACTTC
CDR3: CASTRQGSMSGTYEQYF

V: TRBV6-6
D: TRBD1
size: few
J: TRBJ1-3
DNA: TGTGCCAGCAGCTATGGGACAGTAGAAAACACCATATATTTT
CDR3: CASSYGTVENTIYF

V: TRBV28
D: .
size: .
J: TRBJ2-7
DNA: TGTGCCAGCAGTTTATGGTCAGGGACGGCCTACGAGCAGTACTTC
CDR3: CASSLWSGTAYEQYF

V: TRBV9
D: .
size: .
J: TRBJ2-1
DNA: TGTGCCAGCAGCGCGTCGGGGGCGGCGTTCAATGAGCAGTTCTTC
CDR3: CASSASGAAFNEQFF

V: TRBV3-1
D: TRBD1
size: .
J: TRBJ2-1
DNA: TGTGCCAGCAGCCAATGGGGGACAGGCGACAATGAGCAGTTCTTC
CDR3: CASSQWGTGDNEQFF

V: TRBV12-3/TRBV12-4
D: TRBD1
size: many
J: TRBJ1-2
DNA: TGTGCCAGCAGCTTCGACAGGGACTATGGCTACACCTTC
CDR3: CASSFDRDYGYTF

V: TRBV7-6
D: TRBD2
size: .
J: TRBJ2-3
DNA: TGTGCCAGCAGCTTAGAGTCCACTAGCGGGGGCACAGATACGCAGTATTTT
CDR3: CASSLESTSGGTDTQYF

V: TRBV6-6
D: .
size: .
J: TRBJ2-3
DNA: TGTGCCAGCAGTTACTTGAGGGGGACTAGCACAGATACGCAGTATTTT
CDR3: CASSYLRGTSTDTQYF

V: TRBV18
D: TRBD2
size: few
J: TRBJ2-1
DNA: TGTGCCAGCTCGTCTTTACCGGGACTAGCGAACAATGAGCAGTTCTTC
CDR3: CASSSLPGLANNEQFF

V: TRBV20-1
D: .
size: .
J: TRBJ2-3
DNA: TGCAGTGCTACTAGGGGCGGATTTCCTTACACAGATACGCAGTATTTT
CDR3: CSATRGGFPYTDTQYF

V: TRBV29-1
D: TRBD1
size: few
J: TRBJ1-1
DNA: TGCAGCGCCAACCTCGGGGGGACAGGGAACACTGAAGCTTTCTTT
CDR3: CSANLGGTGNTEAFF

V: TRBV27
D: .
size: many
J: TRBJ1-5
DNA: TGTGCCAGCAGTCTCGAGCCATATAGCAATCAGCCCCAGCATTTT
CDR3: CASSLEPYSNQPQHF

V: TRBV25-1
D: .
size: .
J: TRBJ2-1
DNA: TGTGCCAGCAGTGAAGCCTTTGGGCAGAGCTCCTACAATGAGCAGTTCTTC
CDR3: CASSEAFGQSSYNEQFF

V: TRBV2
D: .
size: .
J: TRBJ2-1
DNA: TGTGCCAGCGGGACGGAGGGTCAAGATGAGCAGTTCTTC
CDR3: CASGTEGQDEQFF

V: TRBV7-9
D: .
size: .
J: TRBJ2-7
DNA: TGTGCCAGCCAAGAACTGTCCTACGAGCAGTACTTC
CDR3: CASQELSYEQYF

V: TRBV29-1
D: .
size: few
J: TRBJ2-3
DNA: TGCAGCGTGGTAGGGTCAACGCAGTATTTT
CDR3: CSVVGSTQYF

V: TRBV5-6
D: .
size: .
J: TRBJ1-2
DNA: TGTGCCAGCAGCTTAGCGGGCGGATATGGCTGCACCTTC
CDR3: CASSLAGGYGCTF

V: TRBV5-1
D: .
size: .
J: TRBJ1-1
DNA: TGCGCCAGCCAAGGGACGGAAGGTCTGAACACTGAAGCTTTCTTT
CDR3: CASQGTEGLNTEAFF

V: TRBV12-3/TRBV12-4
D: TRBD2
size: once
J: TRBJ2-3
DNA: TGTGCCAGCAGTCTCGGACTAGCGGGGGGACTCCCGCGCACAGATGCGCAGTATTTT
CDR3: CASSLGLAGGLPRTDAQYF

V: TRBV12-3/TRBV12-4
D: TRBD1
size: few
J: TRBJ2-6
DNA: TGTGCCAGCACCCGCATTCGGGGACAGGGCGCTGGGGCCAACGTCCTGACTTTC
CDR3: CASTRIRGQGAGANVLTF

V: TRBV3-1
D: .
size: .
J: TRBJ1-1
DNA: TGTGCCAGCAGCCACCGGACGGCTGAAGCTTTCTTT
CDR3: CASSHRTAEAFF

V: TRBV25-1
D: TRBD1
size: few
J: TRBJ1-2
DNA: TGTGCCAGCAGTGAATGGGACAGGGAAGATGGCTACACCTTC
CDR3: CASSEWDREDGYTF

V: TRBV28
D: .
size: .
J: TRBJ2-4
DNA: TGTGCCAGCAGTTTCAGGGTCTGGGAGCAGTACTTC
CDR3: CASSFRVWEQYF

V: TRBV29-1
D: .
size: few
J: TRBJ2-2
DNA: TGCAGCGTCCGGTTGGAAGTCGGGGAGCTGTTTTTT
CDR3: CSVRLEVGELFF

V: TRBV12-3/TRBV12-4
D: .
size: few
J: TRBJ1-2
DNA: TGTGCCAGCAGTTTAGCGGTCGGGGTTAACTATGGCTACACCTTC
CDR3: CASSLAVGVNYGYTF

V: TRBV6-5
D: TRBD1
size: .
J: TRBJ1-2
DNA: TGTGCCAGCAGTTGCCTAACAGGGGGCTATGGCTACACCTTC
CDR3: CASSCLTGGYGYTF

V: TRBV5-1
D: TRBD1
size: .
J: TRBJ2-7
DNA: TGCGCCAGCAGCTTGGTCAAGGGACAGGGGCCCGCCTACGAGCAGTACTTC
CDR3: CASSLVKGQGPAYEQYF

V: TRBV7-8
D: TRBD1
size: few
J: TRBJ1-4
DNA: TGTGCCAGCAAGGGGAGGGGGCGAGGTGAAAAACTGTTTTTT
CDR3: CASKGRGRGEKLFF

V: TRBV7-9
D: .
size: few
J: TRBJ1-2
DNA: TGTGCCAGCAGCAACTTACGGGACTTCAAAGTCGATGGCTACACCTTC
CDR3: CASSNLRDFKVDGYTF

V: TRBV13
D: TRBD2
size: .
J: TRBJ2-7
DNA: TGTGCCAGCAGCCGACTAGCAGCACTCTACGAGCAGTACTTC
CDR3: CASSRLAALYEQYF

V: TRBV27
D: .
size: .
J: TRBJ2-1
DNA: TGTGCCAGCAAGATCACTCCGAGCTCCTACAATGAGCAGTTCTTC
CDR3: CASKITPSSYNEQFF

V: TRBV29-1
D: TRBD1
size: .
J: TRBJ1-4
DNA: TGCAGCGTTGAGGACAGGGGATCAACTAATGAAAAACTGTTTTTT
CDR3: CSVEDRGSTNEKLFF

V: TRBV5-1
D: TRBD2
size: few
J: TRBJ2-3
DNA: TGCGCCAGCAGCTTGCATGGACTAGTCCCCCCCACAGATACGCAGTATTTT
CDR3: CASSLHGLVPPTDTQYF

V: TRBV7-9
D: .
size: .
J: TRBJ1-2
DNA: TGTGCCAGCAGCTTAGCGAAATACTATGGCTACACCTTC
CDR3: CASSLAKYYGYTF

V: TRBV27
D: TRBD1
size: .
J: TRBJ2-4
DNA: TGTGCCAGCAGTTACGTAACAGGGGGTGAGCAGTACTTC
CDR3: CASSYVTGGEQYF

V: TRBV6-1
D: .
size: .
J: TRBJ1-2
DNA: TGTGCCAGCAGTGAGCTTTGGACGCGGACCGTCGGAGGCTACACCTTC
CDR3: CASSELWTRTVGGYTF

V: TRBV25-1
D: .
size: few
J: TRBJ2-3
DNA: TGTGCCAGCACCGGAAGACTAGTGCCAGATACGCAGTATTTT
CDR3: CASTGRLVPDTQYF

V: TRBV7-8
D: TRBD1
size: once
J: TRBJ1-2
DNA: TGTGCCAGCAGCAAGGACAGGGTGAGAGCTAACTATGGCTACACCTTC
CDR3: CASSKDRVRANYGYTF

V: TRBV7-6
D: TRBD1
size: .
J: TRBJ2-7
DNA: TGTGCCAGCAGCCCTAAAAACCGACAGGGGATGGCCAAAAACACTCAGTACTTC
CDR3: CASSPKNRQGMAKNTQYF

V: TRBV28
D: TRBD1
size: .
J: TRBJ2-7
DNA: TGTGCCAGCAGTTTATGGACAGGGATCGCCGAGCAGTACTTC
CDR3: CASSLWTGIAEQYF

V: TRBV28
D: .
size: few
J: TRBJ2-7
DNA: TGTGCCAGCAGTTTATACCAGGGAACCTACGAGCAGTACTTC
CDR3: CASSLYQGTYEQYF

V: TRBV7-2
D: .
size: .
J: TRBJ2-2
DNA: TGTGCCAGCAGCTTAGGCCGGCGGACAAACACCGGGGAGCTGTTTTTT
CDR3: CASSLGRRTNTGELFF

V: TRBV6-2/TRBV6-3
D: .
size: .
J: TRBJ2-7
DNA: TGTGCCAGCAGACGGGACGGACGCTTCAGCTCCTACGAGCAGTACTTC
CDR3: CASRRDGRFSSYEQYF

V: TRBV7-8
D: .
size: .
J: TRBJ2-3
DNA: TGTGCCAGCAGCGCCATCTTCGGGGGAGATAATACGCAGTATTTT
CDR3: CASSAIFGGDNTQYF

V: TRBV4-1
D: TRBD1
size: few
J: TRBJ1-2
DNA: TGCGCCAGCAGCCAGGGCAAGATATTTTCGGACAGGAACTATGGCTACACCTTC
CDR3: CASSQGKIFSDRNYGYTF

V: TRBV28
D: .
size: .
J: TRBJ1-1
DNA: TGTGCCAGCAGTTTAATGGGGCAGTTGAACACTGAAGCTTTCTTT
CDR3: CASSLMGQLNTEAFF

V: TRBV2
D: .
size: few
J: TRBJ2-1
DNA: TGTGCCAGCATCCTGCGGGACGGGTACAATGAGCAGTTCTTC
CDR3: CASILRDGYNEQFF

V: TRBV6-6
D: .
size: few
J: TRBJ1-1
DNA: TGTGCCAGCAGTTACTCGGATCACATGAACACTGAAGCTTTCTTT
CDR3: CASSYSDHMNTEAFF

V: TRBV20-1
D: .
size: .
J: TRBJ1-3
DNA: TGCAGTGCTAGGGACCTTGGAAACACCATATATTTT
CDR3: CSARDLGNTIYF